The 14 T cell receptor beta chains below come from one sample, sequenced in a study of response to subunit inactivated influenza vaccine. TCRdb re-called the RT-PCR reads through MiXCR, storing one row per CDR3 protein. Found here are hundreds of thousands of distinct CDR3 sequences, about 25% of them singletons; the top ten hold under 2.5%. This material consisted of CD4+ T cells sorted from PBMCs, taken 4 to 6 days after vaccination. The source of these receptors is a man aged 50-60 years who received an inactivated influenza vaccine.

The rearrangement uses TRBV3-1 and TRBJ1-5; D ambiguous. The V end lost 2 bases, the J end lost 11 bases, and 19 bases lay between the germline ends. CDR3 length equals 15 residues. Looked up from germline, CDR1 is LGHDT and CDR2 is YNNKEL (reference sequence). CDR3 in amino acids: CASSQSVRSGGSQHF. The CDR3 coding sequence is TGTGCCAGCAGCCAAAGTGTCAGGTCCGGTGGGTCCCAGCATTTT.

A single count supports this clonotype. The chain has TRBV7-2 and TRBJ2-7, with D possibly matching TRBD2 (6 bases). The CDR3 covers 14 residues. Trimming pared 0 bases from V and 12 bases from J, leaving 18 bases between. Germline V gene sequence: CDR1 SGHTA, CDR2 FQGNSA. CDR3 nucleotides: TGTGCCAGCAGCTTAGCGGAGGTAGCCGGGAGCTGGTACTTC. As protein: CASSLAEVAGSWYF.

This clonotype was detected many times. The CDR3 sequence: CASSYQLGRPEQYF. The DNA of the CDR3 is TGTGCCAGCAGTTATCAGCTAGGGCGACCCGAGCAGTACTTC. The chain links TRBV6-6 to TRBJ2-7; D unclear. The CDR3 has 14 residues. Trimming pared 3 bases from V and 6 bases from J, leaving 15 bases between. Germline V CDR1 and CDR2: MNHNY, SVGAGI (reference sequence).

The chain couples TRBV4-3 to TRBJ2-2; possibly TRBD2 for D (7 bases). There are 16 residues in the CDR3. Trimming shortened V by 4 bases and J by 1 base, and 13 bases separated the two germline ends. Germline-derived CDR1 and CDR2 are LGHNA and YSLEER. The CDR3 DNA sequence: TGCGCCAGCAGCCGGGGGGGGCTGGGGAACACCGGGGAGCTGTTTTTT. Translation: CASSRGGLGNTGELFF.

The rearrangement uses TRBV11-2 and TRBJ2-1; 8 nucleotides agree with TRBD2. In germline, CDR1 is SGHAT, CDR2 FQNNGV. After removal of 5 bases from V and 1 base from J, the junction contained 7 bases not matched to a gene. The CDR3 spans 16 residues. DNA of the CDR3: TGTGCCAGCAGCCCAATGGCGGGAGGTTCCTACAATGAGCAGTTCTTC. Protein: CASSPMAGGSYNEQFF. Variable domain in full (rest from reference TRBV11-2 and TRBJ2-1): EAGVAQSPRYKIIEKRQSVAFWCNPISGHATLYWYQQILGQGPKLLIQFQNNGVVDDSQLPKDRFSAERLKGVDSTLKIQPAKLEDSAVYLCASSPMAGGSYNEQFFGPGTRLTVL.

Only a few counts were recorded for this clonotype. The chain is built from TRBV29-1 and TRBJ2-7, with a tentative D call TRBD1 (6 bases). This CDR3 is 13 amino acids long. Germline V gives CDR1 SQVTM, CDR2 ANQGSEA. Trimming stripped 4 bases from V and 6 bases from J, with 16 bases between. CDR3 DNA: TGCAGCGTTGCGAGGACAGTTTTTGGCGAGCAGTACTTC. This codes for CSVARTVFGEQYF.

The chain couples TRBV11-2 to TRBJ2-1; D may be TRBD1 (5 bases). The length of the CDR3 is 13 residues. Germline V gene data show CDR1 as SGHAT and CDR2 as FQNNGV. Trimming removed 1 base at V and 11 bases at J, with 12 bases between. DNA of the CDR3: TGTGCCAGCAGCTTAGTCCGTCAGGGCCAGCAGTTCTTC. It yields the protein CASSLVRQGQQFF.

The gene calls are TRBV12-3 or TRBV12-4 and TRBJ1-2; D possibly corresponds to TRBD1 (5 bases). Trimming stripped 6 bases from V and 8 bases from J, with 16 bases between. The CDR3 has 13 residues. The CDR3 DNA reads TGTGCCAGCAGGAATGGAAAAGGGGAGGGCTACACCTTC. This codes for CASRNGKGEGYTF.

This clonotype was counted many times. The rearrangement links TRBV5-1 to TRBJ1-5, with no clear D. The germline gives CDR1 SGHRS, CDR2 YFSETQ. The CDR3 has 13 residues. V was clipped by 2 bases and J by 4 bases, with 7 bases between them. CDR3 loop: CASSFGGNQPQHF. The CDR3, as DNA: TGCGCCAGCAGCTTCGGTGGGAATCAGCCCCAGCATTTT.

The chain employs TRBV5-1 and TRBJ1-6; D is unclear. Germline V gene sequence: CDR1 SGHRS, CDR2 YFSETQ. V was pared by 0 bases and J by 8 bases, with 12 bases between. CDR3 length equals 15 residues. The DNA of the CDR3 is TGCGCCAGCAGCTTGGCCGAGGCAGACCATTCACCCCTCCACTTT. It translates to CASSLAEADHSPLHF.

This clonotype was detected a few times. The chain carries TRBV7-2 and TRBJ2-5, with 8 bases fitting TRBD1. The CDR3 covers 14 residues. V was clipped by 6 bases and J by 4 bases; unmatched bases: 7. Germline CDR1 reads SGHTA; CDR2 reads FQGNSA. CDR3 sequence reads: CASRFTGGGETQYF. The DNA for the CDR3 is TGTGCCAGCAGGTTTACAGGGGGTGGAGAGACCCAGTACTTC.

The chain couples TRBV5-1 to TRBJ2-3, with D maybe TRBD2 (6 bases). The CDR3 consists of 16 residues. CDR1 and CDR2 from the germline V gene are SGHRS and YFSETQ. Trimming pared 0 bases from V and 2 bases from J, leaving 13 bases between. The CDR3 spells CASSLAGGAITDTQYF. DNA of the CDR3: TGCGCCAGCAGCTTGGCCGGAGGGGCAATCACAGATACGCAGTATTTT.

The chain has TRBV20-1 and TRBJ1-1; a weak D match, TRBD1 (5 bases). The ends were cut back, 6 bases at V and 5 bases at J, with 16 bases in the middle. The CDR3 length is 13 residues. Germline CDR1 reads DFQATT; CDR2 reads SNEGSKA (reference sequence). CDR3 bases: TGCAGTGCCTACCTAGAGTGGGGGACTGAAGCTTTCTTT. It translates to CSAYLEWGTEAFF.

This clonotype was seen a handful of times. V usage is TRBV7-9 and J usage is TRBJ2-3, with TRBD2 identical over 12 bases. CDR1 SEHNR and CDR2 FQNEAQ come from the germline V gene (reference sequence). The CDR3 is 15 amino acids. The junction had 5 bases not matched to a gene; V was cut back by 4 bases and J by 6 bases. The CDR3 DNA reads TGTGCCAGCAGCTCGACTAGCGGGGGTAGTGATACGCAGTATTTT. It encodes CASSSTSGGSDTQYF. The full variable domain, its missing parts supplied by reference TRBV7-9 and TRBJ2-3, is DTGVSQNPRHKITKRGQNVTFRCDPISEHNRLYWYRQTLGQGPEFLTYFQNEAQLEKSRLLSDRFSAERPKGSFSTLEIQRTEQGDSAMYLCASSSTSGGSDTQYFGPGTRLTVL.